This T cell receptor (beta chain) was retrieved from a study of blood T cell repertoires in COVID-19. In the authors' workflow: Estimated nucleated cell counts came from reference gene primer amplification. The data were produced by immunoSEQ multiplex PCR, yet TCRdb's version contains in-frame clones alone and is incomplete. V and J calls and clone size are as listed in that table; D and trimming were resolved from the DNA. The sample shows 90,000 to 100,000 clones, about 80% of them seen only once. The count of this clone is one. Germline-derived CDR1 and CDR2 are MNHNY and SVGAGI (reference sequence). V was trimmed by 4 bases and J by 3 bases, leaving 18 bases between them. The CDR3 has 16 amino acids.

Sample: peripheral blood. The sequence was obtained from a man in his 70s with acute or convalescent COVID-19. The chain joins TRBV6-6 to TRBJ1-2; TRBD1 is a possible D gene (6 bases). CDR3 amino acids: CASSSTGQVSHYGYTF. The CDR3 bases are TGTGCCAGCAGTTCCACGGGACAAGTCTCCCACTATGGCTACACCTTC.